The 14 T cell receptor beta chains in this list originate from one sample, sequenced in a study of T cell repertoires in cytomegalovirus infection. One entry per CDR3 protein results from TCRdb running MiXCR on the reads. The sample yields hundreds of thousands of distinct CDR3 sequences, around 32% seen once. For these receptors, no antigen is known. The sample in question was cultured PBMCs, obtained from culture after CMV antigen stimulation. All receptors derive from a human donor in good health (CMV status not recorded). Some clones in this sample may be carry-over from other donors' samples.

Only one count was recorded for this clonotype. The chain has TRBV5-4 and TRBJ2-5; TRBD2 might be the D (6 bases). Germline V lookup: CDR1 SGHNT, CDR2 YYREEE (reference sequence). Trimming removed 6 bases at V and 5 bases at J, with 26 bases between. This CDR3 contains 17 residues. The CDR3 bases are TGTGCCAGCAATGGCGGGGCTAGCGAGACACTGATGGAGACCCAGTACTTC. This encodes CASNGGASETLMETQYF.

This sequence joins TRBV20-1 and TRBJ1-5, with D possibly TRBD1 on 5 matching bases. The CDR3 sequence is 16 residues long. Germline V CDR1 and CDR2: DFQATT, SNEGSKA (reference sequence). Trimming took off 0 bases at V and 1 base at J, with 13 bases between the two ends. The CDR3 sequence is CSARDPGTGSNQPQHF. In nucleotides, the CDR3 is TGCAGTGCTAGAGATCCCGGTACAGGCAGCAATCAGCCCCAGCATTTT.

This clonotype was recorded a few times. The V gene is TRBV6-4, the J gene TRBJ1-6, with D possibly being TRBD1 (6 bases). V shed 7 bases and J shed 10 bases, with 14 bases lying between them. Germline V gene lookup returns CDR1 MRHNA and CDR2 SNTAGT. The CDR3 totals 13 residues. CDR3 protein: CASTGRGWSPLHF. Written as DNA, the CDR3 is TGTGCCAGCACTGGCAGGGGATGGTCACCCCTCCACTTT.

This clonotype was counted only a few times. The V call is TRBV7-2, the J call TRBJ2-3, with 7 bases lining up with TRBD2. The J segment lost 4 bases and the V segment lost 1 base, leaving 11 bases of the junction unmatched. The CDR3 is made up of 17 amino acids. CDR1 is SGHTA and CDR2 is FQGNSA in the germline V gene. In nucleotides, the CDR3 is TGTGCCAGCAGCTTAGATCAATGGGGGGGAAGCGCAGATACGCAGTATTTT. The encoded protein is CASSLDQWGGSADTQYF.

This chain uses TRBV7-9 with TRBJ1-1; TRBD1 might be the D (6 bases). Germline V lookup: CDR1 SEHNR, CDR2 FQNEAQ (reference sequence). Trimming left V 5 bases short and J 4 bases short, with 14 bases between. The CDR3 is 14 amino acids. The CDR3 loop reads CASSPKGVGTEAFF. The CDR3 bases are TGTGCCAGCAGCCCGAAGGGGGTAGGCACTGAAGCTTTCTTT.

The chain carries TRBV10-3 and TRBJ1-2, with 7 nucleotides matching TRBD1. The CDR3 covers 15 residues. Trimming removed 4 bases from V and 1 base from J; junction bases left unmatched: 6. Germline lookup yields CDR1 ENHRY and CDR2 SYGVKD. The CDR3 sequence is CAISVRTGRNYGYTF. The CDR3 bases are TGTGCCATCAGTGTCCGGACAGGCCGTAACTATGGCTACACCTTC.

The chain joins TRBV20-1 to TRBJ1-2; D call uncertain. The CDR3 runs to 15 residues. V shed 0 bases and J shed 0 bases, with 11 bases lying between them. Germline lookup yields CDR1 DFQATT and CDR2 SNEGSKA (reference sequence). Here the CDR3 reads CSARDPGNSNYGYTF. Here the CDR3 DNA reads TGCAGTGCTAGAGATCCCGGAAACTCTAACTATGGCTACACCTTC.

This chain connects TRBV12-3 or TRBV12-4 to TRBJ1-1; unclear D gene. The CDR3 is made up of 14 amino acids. Trimming pared 5 bases from V and 3 bases from J, leaving 13 bases between. This CDR3 is CASSPNALDTEAFF. The CDR3 DNA reads TGTGCCAGCAGTCCTAATGCACTCGACACTGAAGCTTTCTTT.

There are a few counts of this clonotype. The gene calls are TRBV5-4 and TRBJ1-5, with a tentative D call TRBD1 (5 bases). This CDR3 is 14 amino acids long. Germline-derived CDR1 and CDR2 are SGHNT and YYREEE (reference sequence). Trimming took 2 bases from V and 7 from J, leaving 13 bases between them. The CDR3 DNA sequence: TGTGCCAGCAGCTTTCAGGGAGCAGGGCAGCCCCAGCATTTT. Residues: CASSFQGAGQPQHF.

This clonotype was found a few times. The rearrangement uses TRBV11-2 and TRBJ2-5, with D perhaps matching TRBD2 (6 bases). Trimming removed 4 bases at V and 5 bases at J, with 14 bases between. Germline V CDR1 and CDR2: SGHAT, FQNNGV. This CDR3 has 14 amino acids. CDR3 sequence reads: CASSSWGERETQYF. CDR3 in DNA: TGTGCCAGCAGCTCCTGGGGGGAGAGGGAGACCCAGTACTTC.

The chain combines TRBV18 with TRBJ2-1, with D perhaps being TRBD1 or TRBD2 (6 bases each). The germline V and J ends were trimmed by 3 bases and 3 bases, with 12 bases remaining between them. CDR3 size: 15 residues. CDR1 KGHSH and CDR2 LQKENI come from the germline V gene. The CDR3 region has the DNA TGTGCCAGCTCACCTCAAGGGGGGTACTACAATGAGCAGTTCTTC. This encodes CASSPQGGYYNEQFF.

This clonotype was recorded at least ten times. The genes are TRBV27 and TRBJ2-6; TRBD2 is a possible D gene (6 bases). The germline V gene has CDR1 MNHEY and CDR2 SMNVEV (reference sequence). V lost 4 bases and J lost 4, with 14 bases in between. CDR3 length: 16 amino acids. Here the CDR3 DNA reads TGTGCCAGCAGTTACGTTGGAGGGACCGGGGCCAACGTCCTGACTTTC. Translated: CASSYVGGTGANVLTF. The whole variable domain, filled in from reference TRBV27 and TRBJ2-6, reads EAQVTQNPRYLITVTGKKLTVTCSQNMNHEYMSWYRQDPGLGLRQIYYSMNVEVTDKGDVPEGYKVSRKEKRNFPLILESPSPNQTSLYFCASSYVGGTGANVLTFGAGSRLTVL.

This clonotype was counted between two and nine times. The genes are TRBV2 and TRBJ1-5, with D unresolved. Germline lookup yields CDR1 SNHLY and CDR2 FYNNEI. The CDR3 contains 13 residues. The V gene lost 4 bases and the J gene lost 4 bases, with 8 bases spanning the gap. CDR3 sequence: CASSGLGNQPQHF. CDR3 DNA: TGTGCCAGCAGTGGGTTGGGAAATCAGCCCCAGCATTTT. The full variable domain, with the rest looked up from reference TRBV2 and TRBJ1-5, is EPEVTQTPSHQVTQMGQEVILRCVPISNHLYFYWYRQILGQKVEFLVSFYNNEISEKSEIFDDQFSVERPDGSNFTLKIRSTKLEDSAMYFCASSGLGNQPQHFGDGTRLSIL.

The genes are TRBV12-3 or TRBV12-4 and TRBJ1-5; tentative D call: TRBD1 (6 bases). The V and J ends lost 7 bases and 4 bases respectively, with 14 bases between them. This CDR3 contains 14 residues. CDR3 DNA: TGTGCCAGCACCTCGGACAGTATTAATCAGCCCCAGCATTTT. Amino acids: CASTSDSINQPQHF.